The TCR beta chain described here comes from a study of cytomegalovirus exposure and HLA in healthy donors. Overall study results and limits: The authors later linked a missense DCLRE1C variant to TCR beta V- and J-gene trimming. A later analysis found TCR association rates differed by HLA locus, highest for DRB1 and lowest for HLA-C.

Germline assignment: CDR1 SGHNT and CDR2 YYREEE (reference sequence). The CDR3 spans 17 residues, counting both ends. Only a few counts were recorded for this clone. Its antigen is unidentified. The DNA is left out, because the CDR3 cannot be placed on it with certainty; the CDR3 is given as TCRdb lists it. The PCR contained 60 Vbeta and 13 Jbeta primers. Libraries were prepared by immunoSEQ multiplex PCR; TCRdb keeps only in-frame clonotypes and omits some of them. Here the sample spans about 96,000 clones, roughly 74% being singletons. Material for sequencing was PBMCs. The V gene is TRBV5-4, the J gene TRBJ1-4. The TCR originated in a female donor in good health and CMV-seropositive. CDR3 sequence: CASSLSFGEGAEGRMFF.